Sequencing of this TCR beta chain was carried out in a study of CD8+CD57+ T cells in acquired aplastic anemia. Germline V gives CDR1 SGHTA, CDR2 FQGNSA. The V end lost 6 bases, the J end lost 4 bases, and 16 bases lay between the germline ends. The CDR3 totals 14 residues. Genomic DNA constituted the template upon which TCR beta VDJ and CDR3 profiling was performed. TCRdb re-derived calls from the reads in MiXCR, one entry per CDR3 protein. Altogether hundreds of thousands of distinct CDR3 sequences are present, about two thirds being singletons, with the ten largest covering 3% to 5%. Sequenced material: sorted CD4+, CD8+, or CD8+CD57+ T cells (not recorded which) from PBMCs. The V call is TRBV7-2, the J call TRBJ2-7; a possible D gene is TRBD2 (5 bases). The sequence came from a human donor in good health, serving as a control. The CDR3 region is CASSYDYSAYEQYF. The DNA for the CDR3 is TGTGCCAGCAGTTACGACTATTCGGCGTACGAGCAGTACTTC. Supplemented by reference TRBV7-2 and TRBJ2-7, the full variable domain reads GAGVSQSPSNKVTEKGKDVELRCDPISGHTALYWYRQSLGQGLEFLIYFQGNSAPDKSGLPSDRFSAERTGGSVSTLTIQRTQQEDSAVYLCASSYDYSAYEQYFGPGTRLTVT.